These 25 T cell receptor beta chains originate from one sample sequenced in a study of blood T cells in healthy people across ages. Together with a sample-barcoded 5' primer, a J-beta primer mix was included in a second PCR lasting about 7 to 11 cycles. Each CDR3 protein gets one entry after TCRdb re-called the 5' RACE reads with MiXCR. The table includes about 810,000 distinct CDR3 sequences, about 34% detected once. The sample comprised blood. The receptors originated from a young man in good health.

CDR3 DNA sequence: TGTGCCAGCAGTTTATTTATCAGGCGCCTAGCGGGGGCTAGCACAGATACGCAGTATTTT. Translating it yields CASSLFIRRLAGASTDTQYF. The V call is TRBV28, the J call TRBJ2-3, with 10 bases fitting TRBD2. Germline lookup yields CDR1 MDHEN and CDR2 SYDVKM. This CDR3 has 20 amino acids. The V segment lost 1 base and the J segment 0 bases; nucleotides outside the gene matches: 13.

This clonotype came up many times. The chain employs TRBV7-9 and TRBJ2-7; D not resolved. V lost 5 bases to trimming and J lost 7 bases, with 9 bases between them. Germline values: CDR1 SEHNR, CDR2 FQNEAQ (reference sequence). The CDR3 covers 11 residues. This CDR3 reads CASSAQREQYF. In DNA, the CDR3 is TGTGCCAGCAGCGCCCAGAGAGAGCAGTACTTC. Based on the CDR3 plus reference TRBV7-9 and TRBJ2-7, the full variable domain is DTGVSQNPRHKITKRGQNVTFRCDPISEHNRLYWYRQTLGQGPEFLTYFQNEAQLEKSRLLSDRFSAERPKGSFSTLEIQRTEQGDSAMYLCASSAQREQYFGPGTRLTVT.

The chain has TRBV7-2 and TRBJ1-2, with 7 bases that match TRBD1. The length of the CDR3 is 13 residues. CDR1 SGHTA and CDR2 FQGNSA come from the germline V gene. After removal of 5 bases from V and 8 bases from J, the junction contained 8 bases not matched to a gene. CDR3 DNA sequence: TGTGCCAGCAGCCCTGGGACAGTAGCCGGCTACACCTTC. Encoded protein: CASSPGTVAGYTF. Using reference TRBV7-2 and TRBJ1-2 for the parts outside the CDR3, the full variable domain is GAGVSQSPSNKVTEKGKDVELRCDPISGHTALYWYRQSLGQGLEFLIYFQGNSAPDKSGLPSDRFSAERTGGSVSTLTIQRTQQEDSAVYLCASSPGTVAGYTFGSGTRLTVV.

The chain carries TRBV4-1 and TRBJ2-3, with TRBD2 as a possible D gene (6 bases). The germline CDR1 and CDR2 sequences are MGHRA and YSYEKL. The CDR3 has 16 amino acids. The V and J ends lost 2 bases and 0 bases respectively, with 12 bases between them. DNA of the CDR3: TGCGCCAGCAGCCAAAAGGCGGGAACTAGCACAGATACGCAGTATTTT. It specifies CASSQKAGTSTDTQYF.

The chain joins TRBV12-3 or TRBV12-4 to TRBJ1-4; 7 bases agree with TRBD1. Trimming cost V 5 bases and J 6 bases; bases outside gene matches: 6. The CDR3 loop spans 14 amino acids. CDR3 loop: CASSADRPDEKLFF. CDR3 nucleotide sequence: TGTGCCAGCAGTGCGGACAGGCCGGATGAAAAACTGTTTTTT.

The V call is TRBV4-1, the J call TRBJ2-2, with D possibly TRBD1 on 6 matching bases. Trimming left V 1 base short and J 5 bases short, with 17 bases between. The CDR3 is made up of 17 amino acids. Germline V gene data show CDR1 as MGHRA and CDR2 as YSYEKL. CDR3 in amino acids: CASSQVPRGGMTGELFF. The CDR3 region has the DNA TGCGCCAGCAGCCAAGTACCCAGGGGTGGGATGACCGGGGAGCTGTTTTTT.

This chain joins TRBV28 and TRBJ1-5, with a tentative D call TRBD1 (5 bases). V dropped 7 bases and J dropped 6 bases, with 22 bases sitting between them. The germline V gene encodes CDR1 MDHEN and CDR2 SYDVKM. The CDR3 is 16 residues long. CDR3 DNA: TGTGCCAGCAATCTCTCCGGGCAGTTTAGGGGTCAGCCCCAGCATTTT. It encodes CASNLSGQFRGQPQHF.

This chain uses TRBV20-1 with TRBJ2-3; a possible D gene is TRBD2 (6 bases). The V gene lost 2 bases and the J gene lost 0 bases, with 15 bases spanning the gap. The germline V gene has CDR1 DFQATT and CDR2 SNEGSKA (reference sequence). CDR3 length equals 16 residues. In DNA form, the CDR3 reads TGCAGTGCTAGACGAAGGGGCGGGGACAGCACAGATACGCAGTATTTT. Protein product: CSARRRGGDSTDTQYF.

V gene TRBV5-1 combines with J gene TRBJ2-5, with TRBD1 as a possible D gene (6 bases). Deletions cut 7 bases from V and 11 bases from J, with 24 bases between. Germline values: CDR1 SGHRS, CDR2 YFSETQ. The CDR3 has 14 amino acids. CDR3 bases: TGCGCCAGCCTTGGGCAGGGGTACGGGAATGAGCAGTACTTC. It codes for CASLGQGYGNEQYF.

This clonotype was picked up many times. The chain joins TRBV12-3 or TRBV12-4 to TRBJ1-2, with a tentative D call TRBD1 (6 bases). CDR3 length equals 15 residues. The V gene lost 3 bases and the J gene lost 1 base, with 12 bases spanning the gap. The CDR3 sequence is CASSFEGQSNYGYTF. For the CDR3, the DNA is TGTGCCAGCAGTTTTGAGGGACAAAGTAACTATGGCTACACCTTC.

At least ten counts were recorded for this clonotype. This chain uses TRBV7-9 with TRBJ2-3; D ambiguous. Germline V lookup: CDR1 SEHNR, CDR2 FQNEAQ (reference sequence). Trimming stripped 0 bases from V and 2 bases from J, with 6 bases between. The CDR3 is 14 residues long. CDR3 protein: CASSLAHPTDTQYF. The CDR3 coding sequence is TGTGCCAGCAGCTTAGCCCATCCCACAGATACGCAGTATTTT.

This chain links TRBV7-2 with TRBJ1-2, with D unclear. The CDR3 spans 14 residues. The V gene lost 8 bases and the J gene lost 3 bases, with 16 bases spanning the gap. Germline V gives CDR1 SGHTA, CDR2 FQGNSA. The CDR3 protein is CASGIGGFYYGYTF. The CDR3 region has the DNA TGTGCCAGCGGAATAGGTGGGTTCTACTATGGCTACACCTTC.

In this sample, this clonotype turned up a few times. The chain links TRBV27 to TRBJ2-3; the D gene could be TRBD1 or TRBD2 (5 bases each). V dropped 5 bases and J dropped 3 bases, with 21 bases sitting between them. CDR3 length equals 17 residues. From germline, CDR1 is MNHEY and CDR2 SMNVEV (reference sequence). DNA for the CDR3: TGTGCCAGCAGTCTCCAGGCGAGGGACGTGCGGACAGATACGCAGTATTTT. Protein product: CASSLQARDVRTDTQYF.

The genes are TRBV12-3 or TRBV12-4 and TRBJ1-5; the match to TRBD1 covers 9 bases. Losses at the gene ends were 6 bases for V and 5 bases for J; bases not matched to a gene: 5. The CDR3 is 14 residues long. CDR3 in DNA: TGTGCCAGCAGCCGGGACAGGGCCGATCAGCCCCAGCATTTT. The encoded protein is CASSRDRADQPQHF.

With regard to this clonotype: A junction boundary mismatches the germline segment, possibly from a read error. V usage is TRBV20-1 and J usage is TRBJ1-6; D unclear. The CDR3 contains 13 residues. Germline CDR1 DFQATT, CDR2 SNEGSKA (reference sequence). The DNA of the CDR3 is TGCAGTGCTAGAAGGGTTTTTGATTCACCCCTCCGCTTT. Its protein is CSARRVFDSPLRF.

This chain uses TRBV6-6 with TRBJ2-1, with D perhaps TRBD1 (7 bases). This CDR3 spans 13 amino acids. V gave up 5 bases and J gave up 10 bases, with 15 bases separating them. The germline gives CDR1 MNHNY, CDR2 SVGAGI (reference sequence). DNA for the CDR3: TGTGCCAGCAGTGCGGGGACAGTATACGAGCAGTTCTTC. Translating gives CASSAGTVYEQFF.

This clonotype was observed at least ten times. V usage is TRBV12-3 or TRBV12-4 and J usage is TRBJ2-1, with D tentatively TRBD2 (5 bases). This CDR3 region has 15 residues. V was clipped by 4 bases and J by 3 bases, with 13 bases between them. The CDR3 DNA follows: TGTGCCAGCAGTTCCCTCGTCCGGGACTACAATGAGCAGTTCTTC. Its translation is CASSSLVRDYNEQFF.

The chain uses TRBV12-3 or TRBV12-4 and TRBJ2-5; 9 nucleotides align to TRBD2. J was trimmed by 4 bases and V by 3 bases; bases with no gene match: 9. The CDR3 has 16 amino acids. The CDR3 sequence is CASSFRGGAMGETQYF. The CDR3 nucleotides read TGTGCCAGCAGTTTTCGCGGGGGGGCCATGGGAGAGACCCAGTACTTC.

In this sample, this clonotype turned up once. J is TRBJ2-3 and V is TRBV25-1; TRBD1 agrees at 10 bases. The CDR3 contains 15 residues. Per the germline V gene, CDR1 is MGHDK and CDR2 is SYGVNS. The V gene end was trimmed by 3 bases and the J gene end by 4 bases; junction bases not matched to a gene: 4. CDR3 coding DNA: TGTGCCAGCAGTGACCCGGGACAGGGGCCAGATACGCAGTATTTT. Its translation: CASSDPGQGPDTQYF.

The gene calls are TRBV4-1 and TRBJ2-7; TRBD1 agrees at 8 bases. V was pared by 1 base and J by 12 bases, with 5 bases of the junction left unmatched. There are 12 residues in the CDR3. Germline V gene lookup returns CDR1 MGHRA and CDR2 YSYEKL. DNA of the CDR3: TGCGCCAGCAGCCAAGCGACAGGGGCTAGGTACTTC. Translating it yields CASSQATGARYF.

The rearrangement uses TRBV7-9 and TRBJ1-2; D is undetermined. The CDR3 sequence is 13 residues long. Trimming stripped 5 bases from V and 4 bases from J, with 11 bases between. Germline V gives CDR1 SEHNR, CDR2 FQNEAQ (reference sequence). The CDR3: CASSRAIGYGYTF. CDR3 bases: TGTGCCAGCAGCCGGGCGATCGGCTATGGCTACACCTTC.

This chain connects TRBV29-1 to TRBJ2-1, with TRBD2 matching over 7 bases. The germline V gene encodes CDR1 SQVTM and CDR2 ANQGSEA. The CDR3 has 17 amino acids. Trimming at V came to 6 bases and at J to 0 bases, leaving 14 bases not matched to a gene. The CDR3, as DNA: TGCAGCGTAACTAGCGAGGGCCGCGACAGCTCCTACAATGAGCAGTTCTTC. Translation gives CSVTSEGRDSSYNEQFF.

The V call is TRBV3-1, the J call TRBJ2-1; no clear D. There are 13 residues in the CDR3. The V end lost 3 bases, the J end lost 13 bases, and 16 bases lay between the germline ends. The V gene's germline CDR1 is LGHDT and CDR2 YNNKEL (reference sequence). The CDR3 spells CASSHGRSETQFF. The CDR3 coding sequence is TGTGCCAGCAGCCACGGTCGATCAGAGACCCAGTTCTTC.

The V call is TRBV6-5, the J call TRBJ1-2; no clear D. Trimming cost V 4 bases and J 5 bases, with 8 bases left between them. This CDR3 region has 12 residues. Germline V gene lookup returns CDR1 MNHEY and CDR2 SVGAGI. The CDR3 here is CASSSILYGYTF. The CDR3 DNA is TGTGCCAGCAGTTCCATCCTGTATGGCTACACCTTC.

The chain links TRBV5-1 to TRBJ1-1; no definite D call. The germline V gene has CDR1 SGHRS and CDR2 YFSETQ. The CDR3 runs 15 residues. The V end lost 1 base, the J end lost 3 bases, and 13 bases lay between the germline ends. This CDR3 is CASSLNVPGYTEAFF. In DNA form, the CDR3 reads TGCGCCAGCAGCTTGAATGTCCCGGGCTACACTGAAGCTTTCTTT.